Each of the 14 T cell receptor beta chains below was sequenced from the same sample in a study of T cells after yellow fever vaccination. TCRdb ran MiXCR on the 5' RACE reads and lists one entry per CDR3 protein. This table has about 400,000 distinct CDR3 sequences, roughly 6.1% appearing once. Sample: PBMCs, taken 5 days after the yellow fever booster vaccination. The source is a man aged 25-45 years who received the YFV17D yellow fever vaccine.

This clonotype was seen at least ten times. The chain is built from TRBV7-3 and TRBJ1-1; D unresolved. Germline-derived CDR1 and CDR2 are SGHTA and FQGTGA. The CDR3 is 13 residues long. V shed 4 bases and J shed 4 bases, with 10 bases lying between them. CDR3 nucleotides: TGTGCCAGCAGCTGGGTGGCGAGCACTGAAGCTTTCTTT. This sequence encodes CASSWVASTEAFF.

The chain's CDR3 is CASSPLHQPQHF. DNA for the CDR3: TGTGCCAGCAGCCCGTTACATCAGCCCCAGCATTTT. The chain links TRBV27 to TRBJ1-5, with D unresolved. The germline V gene encodes CDR1 MNHEY and CDR2 SMNVEV (reference sequence). This CDR3 has 12 residues. V shed 6 bases and J shed 5 bases, with 8 bases lying between them.

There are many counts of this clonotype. The CDR3 loop is CASSLVGYEQFF. CDR3 coding DNA: TGTGCCAGCAGCTTGGTAGGGTATGAGCAGTTCTTC. The chain joins TRBV5-5 to TRBJ2-1; D not resolved. V lost 0 bases and J lost 8, with 6 bases in between. The CDR3 length is 12 residues. Germline lookup yields CDR1 SGHKS and CDR2 YYEKEE (reference sequence).

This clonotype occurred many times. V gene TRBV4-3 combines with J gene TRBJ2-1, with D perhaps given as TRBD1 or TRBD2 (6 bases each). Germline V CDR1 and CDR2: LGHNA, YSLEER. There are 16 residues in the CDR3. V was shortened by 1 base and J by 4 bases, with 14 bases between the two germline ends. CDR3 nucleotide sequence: TGCGCCAGCAGCCAAGTTCCGGGGGCGGCGTACAATGAGCAGTTCTTC. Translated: CASSQVPGAAYNEQFF.

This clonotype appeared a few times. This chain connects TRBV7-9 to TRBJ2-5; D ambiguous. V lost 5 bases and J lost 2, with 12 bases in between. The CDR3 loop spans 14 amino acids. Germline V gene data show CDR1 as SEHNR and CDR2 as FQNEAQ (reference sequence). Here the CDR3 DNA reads TGTGCCAGCAGCAGCTACAGAGTGCAAGAGACCCAGTACTTC. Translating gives CASSSYRVQETQYF.

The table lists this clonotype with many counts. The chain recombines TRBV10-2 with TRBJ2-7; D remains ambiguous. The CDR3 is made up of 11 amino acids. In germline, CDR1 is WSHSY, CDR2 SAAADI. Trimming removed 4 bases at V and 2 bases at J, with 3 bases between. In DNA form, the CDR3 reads TGCGCCAGCAGTGCCCCCTACGAGCAGTACTTC. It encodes CASSAPYEQYF.

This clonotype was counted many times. CDR3 nucleotide sequence: TGTGCCAGCAGCTTCGGGTCGGGAGGGGCGGGGGAGCAGTACTTC. Protein sequence: CASSFGSGGAGEQYF. This chain uses TRBV7-2 with TRBJ2-7; 8 nucleotides agree with TRBD2. The trim removed 3 bases at V and 7 bases at J, leaving 11 bases unmatched. This CDR3 has 15 amino acids. Germline-derived CDR1 and CDR2 are SGHTA and FQGNSA. Complete variable domain (other parts from reference TRBV7-2 and TRBJ2-7): GAGVSQSPSNKVTEKGKDVELRCDPISGHTALYWYRQSLGQGLEFLIYFQGNSAPDKSGLPSDRFSAERTGGSVSTLTIQRTQQEDSAVYLCASSFGSGGAGEQYFGPGTRLTVT.

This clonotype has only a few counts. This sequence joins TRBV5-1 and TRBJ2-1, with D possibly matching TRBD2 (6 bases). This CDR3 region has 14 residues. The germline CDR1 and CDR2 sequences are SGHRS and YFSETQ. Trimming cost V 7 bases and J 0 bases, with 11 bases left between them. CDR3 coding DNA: TGCGCCAGCGGCGGGGAAGCCTCCTACAATGAGCAGTTCTTC. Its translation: CASGGEASYNEQFF. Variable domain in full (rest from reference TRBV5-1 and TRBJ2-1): KAGVTQTPRYLIKTRGQQVTLSCSPISGHRSVSWYQQTPGQGLQFLFEYFSETQRNKGNFPGRFSGRQFSNSRSEMNVSTLELGDSALYLCASGGEASYNEQFFGPGTRLTVL.

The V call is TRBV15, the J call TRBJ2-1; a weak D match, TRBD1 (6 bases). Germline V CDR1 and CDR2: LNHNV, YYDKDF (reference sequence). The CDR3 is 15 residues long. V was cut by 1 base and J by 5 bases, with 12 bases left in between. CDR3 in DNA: TGTGCCACCAGCAGAGGAGACAGGACCCACAATGAGCAGTTCTTC. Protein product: CATSRGDRTHNEQFF.

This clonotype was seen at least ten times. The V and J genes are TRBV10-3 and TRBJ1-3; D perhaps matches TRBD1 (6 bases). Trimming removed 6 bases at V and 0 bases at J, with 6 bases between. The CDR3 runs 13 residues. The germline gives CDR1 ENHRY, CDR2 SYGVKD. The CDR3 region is CAIRDSSGNTIYF. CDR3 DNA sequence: TGTGCCATCAGGGACAGCTCTGGAAACACCATATATTTT.

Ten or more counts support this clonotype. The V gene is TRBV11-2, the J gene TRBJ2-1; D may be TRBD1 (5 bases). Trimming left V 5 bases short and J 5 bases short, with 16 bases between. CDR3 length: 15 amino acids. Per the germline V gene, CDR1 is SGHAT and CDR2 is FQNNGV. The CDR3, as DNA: TGTGCCAGCAGCCGACGAGCAGGGCACGACAATGAGCAGTTCTTC. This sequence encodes CASSRRAGHDNEQFF.

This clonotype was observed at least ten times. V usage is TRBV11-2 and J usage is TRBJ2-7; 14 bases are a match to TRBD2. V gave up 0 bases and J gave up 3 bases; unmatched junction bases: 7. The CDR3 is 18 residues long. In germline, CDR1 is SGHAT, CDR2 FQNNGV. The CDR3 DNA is TGTGCCAGCAGCTTAGAATCTTCGGGACTAGCGGGAGTCTACGAGCAGTACTTC. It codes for CASSLESSGLAGVYEQYF.

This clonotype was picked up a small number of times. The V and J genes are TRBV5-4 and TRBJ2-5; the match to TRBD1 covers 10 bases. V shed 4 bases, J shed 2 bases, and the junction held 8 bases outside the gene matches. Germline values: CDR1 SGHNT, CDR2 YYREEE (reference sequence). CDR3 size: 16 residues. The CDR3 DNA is TGTGCCAGCAGCCCTAGGACAGGGGGGACTCAAGAGACCCAGTACTTC. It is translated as CASSPRTGGTQETQYF.

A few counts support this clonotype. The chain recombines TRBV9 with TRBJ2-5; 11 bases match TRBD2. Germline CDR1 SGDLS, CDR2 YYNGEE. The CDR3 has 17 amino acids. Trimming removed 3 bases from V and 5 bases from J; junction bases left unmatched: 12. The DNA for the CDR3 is TGTGCCAGCAGCGCTGCCCCAACTAGCGGGAGAATGGAGACCCAGTACTTC. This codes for CASSAAPTSGRMETQYF.